The T cell receptor beta chain under discussion was sequenced for a study of PD-L1 blockade in urothelial cancer (dated by TCRdb to 2017 to 2019). Background for the entire study: Every patient began therapy around 2014 and was given atezolizumab 1,200 mg intravenously every 3 weeks. Pretreatment tumor samples, along with matched peripheral blood collected serially before and after atezolizumab treatment, underwent TCR sequencing. In the same patients, pretreatment tumors underwent whole exome sequencing and RNA sequencing in addition to TCR sequencing. Durable clinical benefit was defined as progression-free survival longer than 6 months, and TCR features were also tested against progression-free and overall survival. Twenty-nine patients had pretreatment blood TCR-seq, about 24 had at least one posttreatment blood collection, and about 24 had tumor TCR-seq. The study, an exploratory multi-omic analysis, examined somatic, immune and clinical correlates of response to PD-L1 blockade with atezolizumab in urothelial cancer. An ECOG performance status of 0 or 1 was recorded for the patients, and 0 to 3 prior chemotherapy regimens had been received by the patients. Nine patients achieved durable clinical benefit and approximately 20 did not. Blood samples were analyzed at 3 weeks after treatment start (second dose) and at 6 weeks after treatment start. A median of around 150,000 T cells and 80,000 or so unique TCRs was obtained from blood samples, and a median clonality of approximately 0.08 was observed. Twenty-five of 29 patients were males with bladder-origin urothelial cancer, and 18 of 29 reported a prior smoking history.

This specimen's time point label, interpreted: pretreatment peripheral blood. A cohort of some 29 patients with locally advanced or metastatic urothelial carcinoma, treated at Memorial Sloan Kettering on a trial protocol, was included. Peripheral blood mononuclear cells were collected from each patient pretreatment and during treatment, giving between 1 and 8 total time points per patient. The Qiagen DNeasy Blood extraction kit was used to purify genomic DNA from total PBMCs and tumor samples. Collected pretreatment and during treatment, PBMCs were isolated and stored as previously described. Beyond this particular receptor, the publication reports: Improved progression-free and overall survival was associated with having pretreatment peripheral blood TCR clonality below the median. Among patients with durable benefit, tumor-associated TCR clones showed greater expansion in peripheral blood 3 weeks after treatment started (n ≈ 24, p = 0.022). Because of the small sample size (n ≈ 31) and the many exploratory analyses performed, the results are intended to be regarded as hypothesis-generating.

Synthetic TCR analog templates were spiked into each PCR to estimate absolute template abundance from read counts. Using the immunoSEQ assay, TCRbeta CDR3 regions were amplified from genomic DNA with bias-controlled V and J gene primers. Sequencing of rearranged TCRbeta segments was performed at approximately 20X coverage. The paper's data handling went like this. Clustering was used to correct sequencing errors, and CDR3s were annotated against IMGT so that V, D and J genes could be assigned. Only productive TCRbeta rearrangements were used in downstream analyses, excluding out-of-frame or stop-codon sequences. Clonality was computed as one minus Shannon entropy normalized by the log of the number of unique productive sequences. Clones differing between time points or between blood and tumor were identified by Fisher's exact test with Benjamini-Hochberg correction at adjusted p below 0.01. Held by TCRdb, this immuneACCESS table contains in-frame sequences only and omits some clones. Under half of the omission traces to an unresolved V gene where checked; the cause of the rest is unknown. The V and J calls and the clone size are those of that table, but D and trimming were determined from the DNA. The sample profile shows tens of thousands of clones; about 90% of them were found once. Approximately 1.5% of the sample is in the top ten clones.

Notes on this clone: There is no known antigen for this receptor. Base qualities were left out, and no much larger clone turns up one base away.

The CDR3 sequence holds 14 residues, the cysteine and phenylalanine included. Of the read, only the CDR3 DNA is kept; its 42 bases are in frame from base 1. Via the germline V gene (reference sequence), CDR1 is SGHNT and CDR2 YYREEE. Trimming costs V 5 bases and J 1 base, and their ends lie 11 bases apart. This TCR was sampled from a man aged 60-69 years with urothelial cancer. The specimen was PBMCs, collected around atezolizumab (anti-PD-L1) treatment. The chain is encoded by TRBV5-4 joined to TRBJ2-3; no D gene is confidently identified. The nucleotides read TGTGCCAGCAGGGAGACTTTCGGCACAGATACGCAGTATTTT. The resulting protein is CASRETFGTDTQYF.